These T cell receptor beta chains were read from a single sample in a study of cytomegalovirus exposure and HLA in healthy donors. The method was immunoSEQ multiplex PCR; TCRdb's version includes in-frame clones alone and lacks a portion of them. The ten top clones account for around 1.2%, within a sample of some 82,000 clones. Material: PBMCs. The receptors originated from a woman aged 30 to 39 in good health and CMV-seronegative. Both conserved end residues are part of each CDR3. A D gene is named only where the DNA matches it firmly.

J,V,D,length,DNA,CDR3
TRBJ1-5,TRBV28,-,16,TGTGCCAGCAGTTTAAGTGGCAGGGCTAGCAATCAGCCCCAGCATTTT,CASSLSGRASNQPQHF
TRBJ1-1,TRBV6-5,TRBD1,14,TGTGCCAGCAGGCCATGGACAGGGGACACTGAAGCTTTCTTT,CASRPWTGDTEAFF
TRBJ2-7,TRBV19,-,14,TGTGCCAGTAGTAGGACAGTCGAAGCCTACGAGCAGTACTTC,CASSRTVEAYEQYF
TRBJ1-6,TRBV7-6,TRBD1,15,TGTGCCAGCAGCTCCAGGACAGGGGTTGTATCACCCCTCCACTTT,CASSSRTGVVSPLHF
TRBJ1-2,TRBV2,TRBD1,11,TGTGCCGTAACAGGGGGCAGTGGCTACACCTTC,CAVTGGSGYTF
TRBJ1-2,TRBV6-6,-,14,TGTGCCAGCACCCGGGCCCCTGAGGGCTATGGCTACACCTTC,CASTRAPEGYGYTF
TRBJ2-7,TRBV6-1,TRBD1,15,TGTGCCAGCAGTGAAACCGGGACAGGTTCCTACGAGCAGTACTTC,CASSETGTGSYEQYF
TRBJ1-2,TRBV6-1,-,14,TGTGCCAGCAGCCCGGACAGAGCTAACTATGGCTACACCTTC,CASSPDRANYGYTF
TRBJ2-1,TRBV7-2,TRBD2,18,TGTGCCAGCAGTTCTGGACTAGCGGGAGGGCAAAGGTACAATGAGCAGTTCTTC,CASSSGLAGGQRYNEQFF
TRBJ2-2,TRBV4-2,TRBD2,17,TGTGCCAGCAGCCAAGATCTGGGCGGGAGCTCGGGCGGGGAGCTGTTTTTT,CASSQDLGGSSGGELFF
TRBJ1-1,TRBV27,-,14,TGTGCCAGCAGTTTAGGGATGGGGAGGACTGAAGCTTTCTTT,CASSLGMGRTEAFF
TRBJ1-1,TRBV6-5,TRBD1,15,TGTGCCAGCAGTAAACAACAGGGGGCGGACACTGAAGCTTTCTTT,CASSKQQGADTEAFF
TRBJ2-5,TRBV15,TRBD2,16,TGTGCCACCAGCAGAGGGGCTAGCGGGGGGAAAGGGACCCAGTACTTC,CATSRGASGGKGTQYF
TRBJ1-2,TRBV6-1,-,13,TGTGCCAGCAGTGCAGGGGCCTACTATGGCTACACCTTC,CASSAGAYYGYTF
TRBJ1-1,TRBV11-2,-,13,TGTGCCAGCAGCCTTACAGAGAACACTGAAGCTTTCTTT,CASSLTENTEAFF
TRBJ2-1,TRBV20-1,-,9,TGCAGTGCCTTAGATCCCCCGTTCTTC,CSALDPPFF
TRBJ1-2,TRBV5-4,TRBD1,13,TGTGCCAGCACCACCGACAGGGTTGGAGGCTACACCTTC,CASTTDRVGGYTF
TRBJ2-1,TRBV6-6,TRBD1,15,TGTGCCAGCAGTTATCGGACAGGATCGATCAATGAGCAGTTCTTC,CASSYRTGSINEQFF
TRBJ2-3,TRBV14,TRBD2,15,TGTGCCAGCAGCCAAACTAGCGGGGCCACAGATACGCAGTATTTT,CASSQTSGATDTQYF
TRBJ2-5,TRBV5-1,TRBD1,16,TGCGCCAGCAGAAGTGGGGCGACAGGGGGAGTAGAGACCCAGTACTTC,CASRSGATGGVETQYF
TRBJ2-7,TRBV7-9,-,12,TGTGCCAGCAGCTTAGATGCCCTCCCGGGGTACTTC,CASSLDALPGYF
TRBJ2-2,TRBV4-2,-,17,TGTGCCAGCACCAGCTGGATAGTGGGGGGGCAGACCGGGGAGCTGTTTTTT,CASTSWIVGGQTGELFF
TRBJ1-1,TRBV30,-,14,TGTGCCTGGGATCGGCGGGGGCGGAACACTGAAGCTTTCTTT,CAWDRRGRNTEAFF
TRBJ1-1,TRBV20-1,TRBD1,11,TGCAGTGCTAGGGGACAGCATGAAGCTTTCTTT,CSARGQHEAFF
TRBJ2-3,TRBV27,TRBD2,17,TGTGCCAGCAGTTATACTAGCGGGGGGGCGGGCACAGATACGCAGTATTTT,CASSYTSGGAGTDTQYF
TRBJ2-7,TRBV5-1,TRBD1,15,TGCGCCAGCAGCTTAGACAGGGAATCCACCTACGAGCAGTACTTC,CASSLDRESTYEQYF
TRBJ2-2,TRBV6-5,-,14,TGTGCCAGCCGGCGGGAAGCGAACACCGGGGAGCTGTTTTTT,CASRREANTGELFF
TRBJ2-1,TRBV6-4,-,16,TGTGCCAGCAGTGACTCGAGCAGGGGCGTATACAATGAGCAGTTCTTC,CASSDSSRGVYNEQFF
TRBJ2-1,TRBV7-2,TRBD1,15,TGTGCCAGCAGCTTAACCACAGGGGCCTACAATGAGCAGTTCTTC,CASSLTTGAYNEQFF